This is a list of T cell receptor beta chains from one sample in a study of T cells after yellow fever vaccination. MiXCR, run by TCRdb on the 5' RACE reads, gives a single entry per CDR3 protein. The table records 360,000 or so distinct CDR3 sequences, around a tenth of them present only once. Sequenced material: PBMCs, taken on the day of the first yellow fever vaccination. These receptors were taken from a man aged 18-30 years who received the YFV17D yellow fever vaccine. Each CDR3 is given with its conserved first and last residue. Each record gives: V gene, clone size, CDR3 length, D gene, J gene, CDR3 protein, CDR3 DNA. D genes are given only for firm matches. A row's size may be missing; if present it is once, few, many or a size class.

v_call: TRBV6-2/TRBV6-3
clone_size: NA
cdr3_length: 17
d_call: NA
j_call: TRBJ1-1
cdr3_aa: CASSYVQPALMNTEAFF
cdr3_nt: TGTGCCAGCAGTTATGTACAGCCGGCCCTCATGAACACTGAAGCTTTCTTT

v_call: TRBV6-1
clone_size: NA
cdr3_length: 17
d_call: NA
j_call: TRBJ1-5
cdr3_aa: CASSPIEGGALWQPQHF
cdr3_nt: TGTGCCAGCAGTCCGATCGAAGGGGGGGCTCTGTGGCAGCCCCAGCATTTT

v_call: TRBV5-4
clone_size: NA
cdr3_length: 16
d_call: NA
j_call: TRBJ2-7
cdr3_aa: CASSADSLSSSYEQYF
cdr3_nt: TGTGCCAGCAGCGCGGACAGCCTCTCTTCCTCCTACGAGCAGTACTTC

v_call: TRBV20-1
clone_size: NA
cdr3_length: 13
d_call: NA
j_call: TRBJ1-2
cdr3_aa: CSAPPSSPYGYTF
cdr3_nt: TGCAGTGCCCCCCCCAGTAGCCCCTATGGCTACACCTTC

v_call: TRBV5-1
clone_size: many
cdr3_length: 17
d_call: NA
j_call: TRBJ1-6
cdr3_aa: CASSPASGSDYNSPLHF
cdr3_nt: TGCGCCAGCAGCCCGGCCTCGGGGAGCGACTATAATTCACCCCTCCACTTT

v_call: TRBV7-2
clone_size: few
cdr3_length: 14
d_call: NA
j_call: TRBJ1-2
cdr3_aa: CASSLVGGAGGYTF
cdr3_nt: TGTGCCAGCAGCTTAGTCGGGGGCGCGGGTGGCTACACCTTC

v_call: TRBV7-2
clone_size: few
cdr3_length: 17
d_call: TRBD2
j_call: TRBJ2-1
cdr3_aa: CASSFAFGSGGDNEQFF
cdr3_nt: TGTGCCAGCAGCTTCGCTTTTGGTAGCGGGGGGGACAATGAGCAGTTCTTC

v_call: TRBV7-8
clone_size: NA
cdr3_length: 14
d_call: NA
j_call: TRBJ1-5
cdr3_aa: CASSLERWQQPQHF
cdr3_nt: TGTGCCAGCAGCTTAGAACGGTGGCAACAGCCCCAGCATTTT

v_call: TRBV6-5
clone_size: few
cdr3_length: 15
d_call: NA
j_call: TRBJ1-1
cdr3_aa: CASSYWGFPYTEAFF
cdr3_nt: TGTGCCAGCAGTTACTGGGGGTTCCCATACACTGAAGCTTTCTTT

v_call: TRBV5-5
clone_size: few
cdr3_length: 17
d_call: NA
j_call: TRBJ1-5
cdr3_aa: CASSFQLVRLGNQPQHF
cdr3_nt: TGTGCCAGCAGCTTCCAGCTTGTCCGGTTGGGAAATCAGCCCCAGCATTTT

v_call: TRBV4-3
clone_size: few
cdr3_length: 14
d_call: NA
j_call: TRBJ1-1
cdr3_aa: CASSQSRVRTEAFF
cdr3_nt: TGCGCCAGCAGCCAATCCAGGGTACGCACTGAAGCTTTCTTT

v_call: TRBV12-5
clone_size: few
cdr3_length: 17
d_call: NA
j_call: TRBJ2-1
cdr3_aa: CASGFTAGNGAYNEQFF
cdr3_nt: TGTGCTAGTGGTTTTACTGCAGGGAATGGGGCCTACAATGAGCAGTTCTTC

v_call: TRBV7-9
clone_size: NA
cdr3_length: 12
d_call: NA
j_call: TRBJ2-3
cdr3_aa: CASSSQMDTQYF
cdr3_nt: TGTGCCAGCAGCTCCCAGATGGATACGCAGTATTTT

v_call: TRBV12-3/TRBV12-4
clone_size: NA
cdr3_length: 13
d_call: NA
j_call: TRBJ1-2
cdr3_aa: CASSFYRNYGYTF
cdr3_nt: TGTGCCAGCAGTTTCTACCGTAACTATGGCTACACCTTC

v_call: TRBV18
clone_size: few
cdr3_length: 14
d_call: TRBD1
j_call: TRBJ1-2
cdr3_aa: CASSPGQGGVGYTF
cdr3_nt: TGTGCCAGCTCGCCGGGACAGGGCGGTGTTGGCTACACCTTC

v_call: TRBV12-3/TRBV12-4
clone_size: many
cdr3_length: 15
d_call: TRBD2
j_call: TRBJ2-3
cdr3_aa: CASSSQRGRLDTQYF
cdr3_nt: TGTGCCAGCAGTTCCCAGCGGGGGAGGTTGGATACGCAGTATTTT

v_call: TRBV5-1
clone_size: many
cdr3_length: 15
d_call: NA
j_call: TRBJ2-5
cdr3_aa: CASSSGRSVGETQYF
cdr3_nt: TGCGCCAGCAGCTCAGGACGGTCGGTGGGAGAGACCCAGTACTTC

v_call: TRBV6-6
clone_size: few
cdr3_length: 13
d_call: NA
j_call: TRBJ2-7
cdr3_aa: CASSTVLGFRQYF
cdr3_nt: TGTGCCAGCAGTACCGTTTTAGGCTTCCGGCAGTACTTC

v_call: TRBV19
clone_size: few
cdr3_length: 14
d_call: NA
j_call: TRBJ1-5
cdr3_aa: CASTTPAGNQPQHF
cdr3_nt: TGTGCCAGTACCACGCCGGCGGGCAATCAGCCCCAGCATTTT

v_call: TRBV15
clone_size: few
cdr3_length: 16
d_call: NA
j_call: TRBJ2-1
cdr3_aa: CATSMGHPQGYNEQFF
cdr3_nt: TGTGCCACCAGCATGGGACACCCCCAGGGCTACAATGAGCAGTTCTTC

v_call: TRBV28
clone_size: NA
cdr3_length: 13
d_call: NA
j_call: TRBJ1-2
cdr3_aa: CASTPSGRGGYTF
cdr3_nt: TGTGCCAGCACTCCCTCCGGGCGCGGGGGCTACACCTTC

v_call: TRBV28
clone_size: NA
cdr3_length: 14
d_call: NA
j_call: TRBJ1-5
cdr3_aa: CASNDLNGDQPQHF
cdr3_nt: TGTGCCAGCAATGATCTCAATGGGGATCAGCCCCAGCATTTT

v_call: TRBV4-3
clone_size: many
cdr3_length: 15
d_call: NA
j_call: TRBJ1-1
cdr3_aa: CASSQETSQGTEAFF
cdr3_nt: TGCGCCAGCAGCCAAGAAACATCCCAAGGAACTGAAGCTTTCTTT

v_call: TRBV4-3
clone_size: many
cdr3_length: 14
d_call: NA
j_call: TRBJ1-1
cdr3_aa: CASSQDSTSGRAFF
cdr3_nt: TGCGCCAGCAGCCAAGATTCGACCTCCGGTCGGGCTTTCTTT

v_call: TRBV11-2
clone_size: many
cdr3_length: 14
d_call: NA
j_call: TRBJ1-3
cdr3_aa: CASSLQGTGNTIYF
cdr3_nt: TGTGCCAGCAGCCTACAGGGAACTGGAAACACCATATATTTT

v_call: TRBV4-3
clone_size: many
cdr3_length: 12
d_call: NA
j_call: TRBJ2-7
cdr3_aa: CASSQGGSEQYF
cdr3_nt: TGCGCCAGCAGCCAAGGAGGCTCCGAGCAGTACTTC

v_call: TRBV5-1
clone_size: few
cdr3_length: 15
d_call: NA
j_call: TRBJ1-3
cdr3_aa: CASSLTAASGNTIYF
cdr3_nt: TGCGCCAGCAGCTTAACAGCAGCCTCTGGAAACACCATATATTTT

v_call: TRBV6-1
clone_size: few
cdr3_length: 15
d_call: TRBD2
j_call: TRBJ2-5
cdr3_aa: CASSETAGGPETQYF
cdr3_nt: TGTGCCAGCAGTGAAACGGCGGGGGGGCCTGAGACCCAGTACTTC

v_call: TRBV5-1
clone_size: many
cdr3_length: 14
d_call: NA
j_call: TRBJ2-1
cdr3_aa: CASSLHGNYNEQFF
cdr3_nt: TGCGCCAGCAGCTTGCATGGGAACTACAATGAGCAGTTCTTC

v_call: TRBV24-1
clone_size: few
cdr3_length: 12
d_call: NA
j_call: TRBJ1-4
cdr3_aa: CATGRANEKLFF
cdr3_nt: TGTGCCACAGGAAGGGCTAATGAAAAACTGTTTTTT

v_call: TRBV4-3
clone_size: NA
cdr3_length: 16
d_call: NA
j_call: TRBJ1-2
cdr3_aa: CASSQDFGGPGYGYTF
cdr3_nt: TGCGCCAGCAGCCAAGATTTTGGGGGGCCTGGCTATGGCTACACCTTC